This T cell receptor beta chain is drawn from a study of blood T cells in healthy people across ages. Primed by a sample-barcoded 5' primer and a J-beta primer mix, a second PCR proceeded for about 7 to 11 cycles. MiXCR was run by TCRdb on the 5' RACE reads, yielding one entry per CDR3 protein. The repertoire consists of 1.5 million to 2 million distinct CDR3 sequences, with about 30% occurring once and the leading ten covering around 7.7%. Trimming cost V 7 bases and J 2 bases; bases outside gene matches: 8. The CDR3 covers 14 residues. Germline assignment: CDR1 MDHEN and CDR2 SYDVKM. The gene calls are TRBV28 and TRBJ2-7; 7 bases are a match to TRBD1. The sequence was collected from a woman aged 25 to 45 in good health. Material for sequencing was blood. CDR3 sequence reads: CASTPETGTYEQYF. CDR3 bases: TGTGCCAGCACCCCAGAGACAGGGACCTACGAGCAGTACTTC.